The clone carrying this T cell receptor (beta chain) has ten or more counts. Its antigen is not identified. This entry belongs to a study of CD8+CD57+ T cells in acquired aplastic anemia. Study at large: Sorting CD4+ and CD8+ cells gave DNA averaging around 3 ug. Healthy donor CD4+ samples were sequenced to a depth that averaged about 10.8 million reads.

Genomic DNA was employed as the template in profiling TCR beta VDJ and CDR3. TCRdb recomputed calls from the reads with MiXCR, one row per CDR3 protein. The sample holds about 130,000 distinct CDR3 sequences, around 48% seen once. The CDR3 has 12 residues. V lost 4 bases to trimming and J lost 4 bases, with 6 bases between them. Germline CDR1 and CDR2: SGHNT and YYREEE (reference sequence). General study points: The number of CD8+ CDR3 sequences shared by patients and controls was about 27.

V is TRBV5-4 and J is TRBJ1-3; no reliable D call. The specimen sequenced was sorted CD4+, CD8+, or CD8+CD57+ T cells (not recorded which) from PBMCs. The sequence came from a human donor in good health, serving as a control. The CDR3 is CASSGTGNTIYF. The CDR3 DNA reads as TGTGCCAGCAGCGGTACAGGAAACACCATATATTTT.